The clone carrying this TCR beta chain has at least ten counts. The antigen is unknown. Trimming left V 0 bases short and J 0 bases short, with 12 bases between. The CDR3 runs 18 residues. CDR1 is MNHEY and CDR2 is SMNVEV in the germline V gene (reference sequence). Isolation of CD4+ naive, central memory, regulatory and stem cell-like memory cells was achieved by sorting via CD45RO/CCR7/CD25/CD127/CD95/CD27. Since all of the isolated RNA was reverse transcribed, expressed TCRB transcripts were what got sequenced. Measured with immunoSEQ multiplex PCR; TCRdb has only the in-frame clones, and not every one. The sample records 250,000 to 350,000 clones, less than 15% being singletons. This record comes from a study of beta chain features in type 1 diabetes. Study findings and constraints: For cells with high TCR expression, cDNA sequencing could yield over-representation.

The genes are TRBV27 and TRBJ2-6, with D hard to call. The sample consisted of central memory CD4+ T cells from blood. The receptor's source is a young man in good health. The CDR3 spells CASSLSGPGPSGANVLTF. Here the CDR3 DNA reads TGTGCCAGCAGTTTATCGGGTCCAGGCCCCTCTGGGGCCAACGTCCTGACTTTC.